This T cell receptor (beta chain) is drawn from a study of T-cell reconstitution after alpha-beta-depleted transplantation in children. Study outcomes and limitations: Several hundred expanded graft clones reportedly gave rise to the alpha-beta T cells present about two months after transplant. Certain patients had high TCRbeta diversity at day 60, and it came from recipient T cells and thymic progenitors that survived. At one year after transplant, newly produced T cells mostly accounted for T-cell counts and diversity.

CDR1 and CDR2 (germline): SEHNR, FQNEAQ (reference sequence). The CDR3 length is 12 residues. V lost 5 bases to trimming and J lost 11 bases, with 15 bases between them. Construction of the TCRbeta library involved unique molecular identifiers. TCRdb called the PCR reads again in MiXCR, with one record for every CDR3 protein. The table shows approximately 300,000 distinct CDR3 sequences, with about 9.4% occurring only once. This clonotype is a singleton in its sample. Antigen unknown. This may be a read error: a much more frequent sequence differs by one nucleotide. The rearrangement uses TRBV7-9 and TRBJ1-1; TRBD1 might be the D (6 bases). This sequence originates from a boy younger than two with acute myeloid leukemia, due to receive a stem cell transplant. The specimen comprised PBMCs, sampled before TCRalphabeta/CD19-depleted stem cell transplant. Here the CDR3 reads CASSPDGGAAFF. The CDR3 nucleotides read TGTGCCAGCAGCCCAGACGGGGGGGCGGCTTTCTTT.